This T cell receptor (beta chain) was captured by sequencing in a study of early T cells in non-severe SARS-CoV-2 infection. CDR1 is SGHRS, CDR2 YFSETQ, per germline. The CDR3 runs 15 residues. Overall study findings and caveats: Matching results from VDJdb favored anti-spike CD8 responses, leaving private and CD4 specificities undetected.

This clonotype was observed a handful of times. What it binds is unknown. Separate cDNA molecules each had unique molecular identifiers attached to them. In TCRdb, the 5' RACE reads were re-called with MiXCR into one record per CDR3 protein. The sample has about 61,000 distinct CDR3 sequences; 12% are singletons. The chain links TRBV5-1 to TRBJ2-7, with D possibly TRBD2 on 6 matching bases. The material sequenced was whole blood, taken at baseline. The sequence was collected from an adult who was a healthcare worker with PCR-confirmed SARS-CoV-2 infection or an uninfected control (not recorded which). The donor label of this sample is uncertain. The CDR3 spells CANSPGGTGSYEQYV. In DNA form, the CDR3 reads TGCGCCAACAGCCCAGGAGGGACTGGAAGCTACGAGCAGTACGTC.